These 6 T cell receptor beta chains share one sample of origin, sequenced in a study of blood T cell repertoires in COVID-19. Sequenced by immunoSEQ multiplex PCR; TCRdb stores in-frame clones only, minus some. Of approximately 150,000 clones in the sample, roughly 89% were seen once. What was sequenced was peripheral blood. These receptors were obtained from a human donor in a cohort sampled during active COVID-19.

This clone was counted once. The chain couples TRBV7-2 to TRBJ1-6; 7 bases line up with TRBD1. This CDR3 spans 16 amino acids. Trimming cost V 3 bases and J 4 bases; bases outside gene matches: 6. Per the germline V gene, CDR1 is SGHTA and CDR2 is FQGNSA. In DNA form, the CDR3 reads TGTGCCAGCAGCTTGACAGGGAACCTTTATAATTCACCCCTCCACTTT. It is translated as CASSLTGNLYNSPLHF.

The chain employs TRBV28 and TRBJ1-2, with 7 positions matching TRBD1. V was clipped by 6 bases and J by 5 bases; unmatched bases: 12. Germline-derived CDR1 and CDR2 are MDHEN and SYDVKM. The CDR3 contains 15 residues. CDR3 sequence: CASSPPRGQPYGYTF. CDR3 nucleotide sequence: TGTGCCAGCAGCCCTCCTAGGGGACAGCCTTATGGCTACACCTTC.

The chain employs TRBV7-3 and TRBJ2-6, with unresolved D. V gave up 1 base and J gave up 0 bases, with 7 bases separating them. The CDR3 has 16 residues. CDR1 is SGHTA, CDR2 FQGTGA, per germline. The CDR3 is CASSLRSGSGANVLTF. In DNA form, the CDR3 reads TGTGCCAGCAGCTTAAGGTCAGGCTCTGGGGCCAACGTCCTGACTTTC.

CDR3 bases: TGTGCCAGCAAATATGCCGTCTATGAGGGGGCGCTTAATTCACCCCTCCACTTT. This sequence encodes CASKYAVYEGALNSPLHF. The J gene is TRBJ1-6, the V gene TRBV7-8; 7 bases fit TRBD1. Germline CDR1 is SGHVS and CDR2 is FQNEAQ. With V trimmed by 7 bases and J by 6 bases, 18 bases remained unmatched. The CDR3 is 18 residues long.

J is TRBJ1-1 and V is TRBV28, with D uncertain. The CDR3 sequence is 12 residues long. Trimming removed 7 bases at V and 4 bases at J, with 10 bases between. Germline assignment: CDR1 MDHEN and CDR2 SYDVKM. The CDR3 DNA follows: TGTGCCAGCACCACGGCGGGCACTGAAGCTTTCTTT. Translation gives CASTTAGTEAFF.

This clone came up a few times. The rearrangement joins TRBV9 to TRBJ1-6, with D unclear. Germline lookup yields CDR1 SGDLS and CDR2 YYNGEE. V shed 3 bases and J shed 9 bases, with 19 bases lying between them. The CDR3 contains 16 residues. The CDR3 spells CASSGTGDPAGSPLHF. The CDR3 DNA sequence: TGTGCCAGCAGCGGTACCGGAGACCCGGCGGGTTCACCCCTCCACTTT. Full variable domain (rest looked up from reference TRBV9 and TRBJ1-6): DSGVTQTPKHLITATGQRVTLRCSPRSGDLSVYWYQQSLDQGLQFLIQYYNGEERAKGNILERFSAQQFPDLHSELNLSSLELGDSALYFCASSGTGDPAGSPLHFGNGTRLTVT.